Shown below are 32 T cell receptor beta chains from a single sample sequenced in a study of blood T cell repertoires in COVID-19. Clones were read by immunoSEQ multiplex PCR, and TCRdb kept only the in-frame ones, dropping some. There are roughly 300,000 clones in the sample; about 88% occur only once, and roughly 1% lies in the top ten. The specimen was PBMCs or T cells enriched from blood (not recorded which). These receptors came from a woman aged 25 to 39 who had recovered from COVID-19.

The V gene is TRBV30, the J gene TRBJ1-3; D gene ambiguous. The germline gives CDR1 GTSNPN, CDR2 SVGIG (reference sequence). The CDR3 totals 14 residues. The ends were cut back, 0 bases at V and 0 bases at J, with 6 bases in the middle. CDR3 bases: TGTGCCTGGAGTGTACAGCCCTCTGGAAACACCATATATTTT. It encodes CAWSVQPSGNTIYF.

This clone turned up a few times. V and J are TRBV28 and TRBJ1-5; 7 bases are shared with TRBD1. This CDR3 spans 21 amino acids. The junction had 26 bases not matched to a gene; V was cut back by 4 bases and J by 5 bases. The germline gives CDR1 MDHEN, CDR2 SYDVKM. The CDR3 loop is CASSSPWGDSLVNRRHQPQHF. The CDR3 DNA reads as TGTGCCAGCAGTTCTCCGTGGGGGGACAGCCTTGTAAACCGGCGCCATCAGCCCCAGCATTTT.

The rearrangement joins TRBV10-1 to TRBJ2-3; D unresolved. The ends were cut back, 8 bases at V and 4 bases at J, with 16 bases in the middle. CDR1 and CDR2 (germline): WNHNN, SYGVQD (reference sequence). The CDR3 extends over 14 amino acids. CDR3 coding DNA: TGCGCCAGCGGCGGCCAACCCGGCGCAGATACGCAGTATTTT. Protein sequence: CASGGQPGADTQYF.

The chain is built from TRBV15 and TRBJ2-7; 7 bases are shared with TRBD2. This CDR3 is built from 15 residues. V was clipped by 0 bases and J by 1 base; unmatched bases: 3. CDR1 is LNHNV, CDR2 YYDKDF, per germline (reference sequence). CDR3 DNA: TGTGCCACCAGCAGAGATTCCGGGGGGTCCTACGAGCAGTACTTC. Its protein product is CATSRDSGGSYEQYF.

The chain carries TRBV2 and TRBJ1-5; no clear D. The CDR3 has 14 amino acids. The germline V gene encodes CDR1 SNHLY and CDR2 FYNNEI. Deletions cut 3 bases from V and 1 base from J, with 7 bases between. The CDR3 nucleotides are TGTGCCAGCAGTGAGGCAGTCAGCAATCAGCCCCAGCATTTT. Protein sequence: CASSEAVSNQPQHF.

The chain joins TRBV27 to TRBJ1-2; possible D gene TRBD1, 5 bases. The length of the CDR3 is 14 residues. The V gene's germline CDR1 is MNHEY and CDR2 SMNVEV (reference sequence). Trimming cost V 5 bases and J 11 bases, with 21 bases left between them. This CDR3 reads CASSPRAGPSWYTF. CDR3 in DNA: TGTGCCAGCAGTCCCCGAGCGGGACCATCCTGGTACACCTTC.

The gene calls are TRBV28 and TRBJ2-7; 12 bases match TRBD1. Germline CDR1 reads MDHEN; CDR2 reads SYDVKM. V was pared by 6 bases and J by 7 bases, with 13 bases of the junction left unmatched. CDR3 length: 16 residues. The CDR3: CASSAYWGQGAREQYF. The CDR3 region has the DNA TGTGCCAGCAGCGCCTATTGGGGACAGGGGGCCCGGGAGCAGTACTTC.

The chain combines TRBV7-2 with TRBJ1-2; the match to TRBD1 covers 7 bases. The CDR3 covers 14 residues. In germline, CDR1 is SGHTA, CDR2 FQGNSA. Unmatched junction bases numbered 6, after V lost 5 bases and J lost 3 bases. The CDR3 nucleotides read TGTGCCAGCAGCACCCCCGACAGGGACTATGGCTACACCTTC. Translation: CASSTPDRDYGYTF.

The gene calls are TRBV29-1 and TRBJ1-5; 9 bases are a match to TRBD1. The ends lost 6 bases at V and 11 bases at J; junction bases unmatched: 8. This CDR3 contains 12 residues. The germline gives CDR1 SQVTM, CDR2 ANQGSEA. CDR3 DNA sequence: TGCAGCGTACAGACAGGGGGGCAATCCCAGCATTTT. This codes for CSVQTGGQSQHF.

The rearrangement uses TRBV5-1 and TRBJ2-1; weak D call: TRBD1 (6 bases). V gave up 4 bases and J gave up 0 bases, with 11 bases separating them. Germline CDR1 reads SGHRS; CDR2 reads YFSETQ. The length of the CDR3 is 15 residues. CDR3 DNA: TGCGCCAGCAGCGGTACAGGGAGCTCCTACAATGAGCAGTTCTTC. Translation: CASSGTGSSYNEQFF. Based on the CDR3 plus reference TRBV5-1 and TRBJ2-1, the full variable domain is KAGVTQTPRYLIKTRGQQVTLSCSPISGHRSVSWYQQTPGQGLQFLFEYFSETQRNKGNFPGRFSGRQFSNSRSEMNVSTLELGDSALYLCASSGTGSSYNEQFFGPGTRLTVL.

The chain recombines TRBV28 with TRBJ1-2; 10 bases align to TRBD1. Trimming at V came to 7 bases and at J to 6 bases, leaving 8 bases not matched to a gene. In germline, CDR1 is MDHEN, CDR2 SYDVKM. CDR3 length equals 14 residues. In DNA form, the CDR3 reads TGTGCCAGCACCACCGCCGGGACAGGGGATGGCTACACCTTC. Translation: CASTTAGTGDGYTF.

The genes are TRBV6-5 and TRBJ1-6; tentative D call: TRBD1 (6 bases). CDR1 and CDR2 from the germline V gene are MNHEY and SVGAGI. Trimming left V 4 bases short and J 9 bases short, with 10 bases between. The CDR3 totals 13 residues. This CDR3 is CASSSDSFSPLHF. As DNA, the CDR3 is TGTGCCAGCAGTTCGGACAGTTTTTCACCCCTCCACTTT.

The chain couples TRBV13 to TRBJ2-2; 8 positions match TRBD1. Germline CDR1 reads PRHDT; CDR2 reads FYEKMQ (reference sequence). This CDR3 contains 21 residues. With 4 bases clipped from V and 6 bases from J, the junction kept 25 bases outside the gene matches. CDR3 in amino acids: CASSSLSISDRVALGAGELFF. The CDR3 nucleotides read TGTGCCAGCAGCTCGCTATCTATATCGGACAGGGTCGCTTTGGGTGCCGGGGAGCTGTTTTTT.

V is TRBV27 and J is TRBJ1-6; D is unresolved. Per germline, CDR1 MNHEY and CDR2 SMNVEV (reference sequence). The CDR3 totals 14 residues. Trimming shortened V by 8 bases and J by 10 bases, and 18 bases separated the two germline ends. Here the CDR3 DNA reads TGTGCCAGCGCTGAGACACCGACGAGATCACCCCTCCACTTT. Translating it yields CASAETPTRSPLHF.

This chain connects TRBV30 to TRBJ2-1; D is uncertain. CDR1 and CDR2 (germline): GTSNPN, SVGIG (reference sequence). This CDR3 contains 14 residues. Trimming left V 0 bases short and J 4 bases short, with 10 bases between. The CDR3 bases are TGTGCCTGGAGTGTTGATCGGAGATACAATGAGCAGTTCTTC. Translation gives CAWSVDRRYNEQFF.

CDR3 protein: CASSLFGTPTNSPLHF. For the CDR3, the DNA is TGTGCCAGCAGCTTATTCGGGACTCCGACTAATTCACCCCTCCACTTT. The chain combines TRBV7-2 with TRBJ1-6; D is perhaps TRBD1 (5 bases). Looked up from germline, CDR1 is SGHTA and CDR2 is FQGNSA. The V and J ends lost 2 bases and 6 bases respectively, with 14 bases between them. CDR3 size: 16 residues.

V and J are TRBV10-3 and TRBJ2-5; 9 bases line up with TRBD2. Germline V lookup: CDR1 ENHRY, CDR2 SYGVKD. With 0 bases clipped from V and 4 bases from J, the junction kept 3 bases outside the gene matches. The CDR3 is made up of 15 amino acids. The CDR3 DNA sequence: TGTGCCATCAGTGAGTCCCAACTAGCGGGAGAGACCCAGTACTTC. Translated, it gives CAISESQLAGETQYF.

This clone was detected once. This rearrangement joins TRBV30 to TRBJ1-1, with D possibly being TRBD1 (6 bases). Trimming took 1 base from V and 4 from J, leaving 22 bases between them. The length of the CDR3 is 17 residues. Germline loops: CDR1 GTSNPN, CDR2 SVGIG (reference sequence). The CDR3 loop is CAWSDRVSSVGSTEAFF. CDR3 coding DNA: TGTGCCTGGAGTGACAGGGTGAGCAGTGTGGGTAGCACTGAAGCTTTCTTT.

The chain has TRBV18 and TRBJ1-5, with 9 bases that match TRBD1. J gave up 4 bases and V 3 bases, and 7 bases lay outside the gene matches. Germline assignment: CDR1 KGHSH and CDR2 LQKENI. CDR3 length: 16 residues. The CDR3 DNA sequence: TGTGCCAGCTCACCCCCCGGGACAGGGAGAAATCAGCCCCAGCATTTT. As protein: CASSPPGTGRNQPQHF.

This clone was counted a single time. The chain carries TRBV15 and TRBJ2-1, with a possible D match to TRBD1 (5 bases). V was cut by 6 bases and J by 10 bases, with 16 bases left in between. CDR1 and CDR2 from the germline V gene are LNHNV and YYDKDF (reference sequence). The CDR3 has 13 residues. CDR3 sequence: CATRDTLLGEQFF. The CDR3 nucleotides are TGTGCCACCAGGGACACCCTTCTAGGAGAGCAGTTCTTC.

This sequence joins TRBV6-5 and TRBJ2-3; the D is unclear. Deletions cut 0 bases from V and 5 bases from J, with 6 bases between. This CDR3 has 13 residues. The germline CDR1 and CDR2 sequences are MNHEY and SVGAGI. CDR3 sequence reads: CASSYSARDTQYF. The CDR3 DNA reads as TGTGCCAGCAGTTACTCGGCCAGAGATACGCAGTATTTT.

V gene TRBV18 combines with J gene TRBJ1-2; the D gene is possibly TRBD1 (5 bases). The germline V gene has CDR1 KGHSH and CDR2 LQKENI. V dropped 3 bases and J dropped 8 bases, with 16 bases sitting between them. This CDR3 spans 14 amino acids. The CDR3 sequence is CASSPRDGLGGYTF. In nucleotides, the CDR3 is TGTGCCAGCTCACCGCGGGACGGCTTGGGCGGCTACACCTTC.

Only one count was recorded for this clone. The CDR3 spells CAWSLAGDHLAGAITDTQYF. The CDR3 DNA reads as TGTGCCTGGAGTCTAGCTGGGGACCACCTAGCGGGGGCCATCACAGATACGCAGTATTTT. The chain links TRBV30 to TRBJ2-3, with TRBD2 matching 10 bases. Unmatched junction bases numbered 19, after V lost 2 bases and J lost 2 bases. The CDR3 sequence is 20 residues long. Germline V gene data show CDR1 as GTSNPN and CDR2 as SVGIG (reference sequence).

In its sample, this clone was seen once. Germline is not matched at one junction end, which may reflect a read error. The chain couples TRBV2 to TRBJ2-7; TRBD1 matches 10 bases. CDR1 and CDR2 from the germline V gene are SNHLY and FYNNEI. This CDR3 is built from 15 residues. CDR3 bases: TGTGCCAGCTGTGACCTTGGACAGGGGGCCTACGAGCAGTACTTC. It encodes CASCDLGQGAYEQYF.

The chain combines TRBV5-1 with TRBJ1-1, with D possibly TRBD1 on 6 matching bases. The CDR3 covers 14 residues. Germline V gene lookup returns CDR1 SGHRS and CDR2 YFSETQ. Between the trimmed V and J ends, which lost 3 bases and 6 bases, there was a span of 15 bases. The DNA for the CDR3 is TGCGCCAGCAGCTCCGGGACACCCACGGCTGAAGCTTTCTTT. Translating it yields CASSSGTPTAEAFF.

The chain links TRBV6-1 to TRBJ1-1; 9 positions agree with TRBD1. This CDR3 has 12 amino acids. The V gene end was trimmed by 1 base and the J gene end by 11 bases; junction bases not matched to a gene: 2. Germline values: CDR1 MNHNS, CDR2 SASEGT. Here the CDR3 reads CASSEGGTGAFF. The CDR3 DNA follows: TGTGCCAGCAGTGAAGGCGGGACAGGGGCTTTCTTT.

The CDR3 DNA sequence: TGTGCCAGCAGTCCGCACAGTGATCCGTACTTC. This encodes CASSPHSDPYF. The rearrangement links TRBV27 to TRBJ2-5; D remains ambiguous. The CDR3 is 11 residues long. With 5 bases removed from V and 13 bases from J, the gap between germline ends came to 14 bases. Per the germline V gene, CDR1 is MNHEY and CDR2 is SMNVEV (reference sequence).

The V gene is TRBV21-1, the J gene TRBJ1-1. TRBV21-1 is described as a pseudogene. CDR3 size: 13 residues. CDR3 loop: CASSNPGTPEAFF. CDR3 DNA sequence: TGTGCCAGCAGCAACCCGGGTACACCGGAAGCTTTCTTT.

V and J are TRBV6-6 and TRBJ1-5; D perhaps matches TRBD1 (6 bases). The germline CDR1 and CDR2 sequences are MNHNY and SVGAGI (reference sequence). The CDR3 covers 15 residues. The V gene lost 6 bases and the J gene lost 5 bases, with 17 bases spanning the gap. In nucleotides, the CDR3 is TGTGCCAGCAGCCTCGAAGGGAGGGGGGATCAGCCCCAGCATTTT. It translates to CASSLEGRGDQPQHF.

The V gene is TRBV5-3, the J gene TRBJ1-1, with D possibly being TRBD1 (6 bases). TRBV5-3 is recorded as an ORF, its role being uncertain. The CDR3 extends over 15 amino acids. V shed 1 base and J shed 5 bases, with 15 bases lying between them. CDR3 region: CARSLPAGERTEAFF. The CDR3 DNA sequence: TGTGCCAGAAGCTTGCCGGCAGGGGAGAGGACTGAAGCTTTCTTT.

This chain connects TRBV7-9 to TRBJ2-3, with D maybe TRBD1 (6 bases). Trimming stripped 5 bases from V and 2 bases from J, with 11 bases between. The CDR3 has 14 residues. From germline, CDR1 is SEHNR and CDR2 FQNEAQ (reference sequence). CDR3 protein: CASSERGYTDTQYF. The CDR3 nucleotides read TGTGCCAGCAGCGAAAGGGGGTACACAGATACGCAGTATTTT.

DNA for the CDR3: TGTGCCAGCAGCCAACATAGGGGGGGCGGAGCAGATACGCAGTATTTT. Translated, it gives CASSQHRGGGADTQYF. The rearrangement uses TRBV28 and TRBJ2-3, with a possible D match to TRBD2 (7 bases). This CDR3 spans 16 amino acids. Per germline, CDR1 MDHEN and CDR2 SYDVKM. Trimming took off 6 bases at V and 4 bases at J, with 20 bases between the two ends.